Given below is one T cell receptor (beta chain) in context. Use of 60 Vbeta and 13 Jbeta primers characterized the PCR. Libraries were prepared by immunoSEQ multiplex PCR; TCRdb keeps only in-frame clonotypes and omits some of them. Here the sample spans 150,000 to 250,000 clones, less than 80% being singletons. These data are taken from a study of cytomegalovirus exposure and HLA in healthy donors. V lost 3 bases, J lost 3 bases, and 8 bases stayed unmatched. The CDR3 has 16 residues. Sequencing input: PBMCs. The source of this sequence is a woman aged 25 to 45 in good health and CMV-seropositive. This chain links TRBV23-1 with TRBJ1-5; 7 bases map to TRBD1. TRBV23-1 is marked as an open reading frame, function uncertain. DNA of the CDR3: TGCGCCAGCAGTCATCCGACAGGGCGAGTCAATCAGCCCCAGCATTTT. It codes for CASSHPTGRVNQPQHF.